These 14 T cell receptor beta chains were sequenced from one sample in a study of molecular identifiers for immune sequencing clone quantification. In TCRdb, the PCR reads were re-called with MiXCR into one record per CDR3 protein. Among over 550,000 distinct CDR3 sequences listed, roughly 27% were seen once. The source material was naive CD8+ T cells from blood, with Jurkat cell RNA spiked in. The subset here: FACS-sorted CD8+CD4-CCR7+CD45RA+ naive T cells. The receptors derive from a human donor in good health. Some libraries in this study had Jurkat cell RNA spiked in.

This clonotype was seen ten or more times. V gene TRBV7-8 combines with J gene TRBJ2-7; D not resolved. The CDR3 is 12 amino acids. Trimming shortened V by 5 bases and J by 7 bases, and 12 bases separated the two germline ends. CDR1 is SGHVS, CDR2 FQNEAQ, per germline. CDR3 coding DNA: TGTGCCAGCAGCCCTCACTTGGTGGAGCAGTACTTC. Protein sequence: CASSPHLVEQYF. Using reference TRBV7-8 and TRBJ2-7 for the parts outside the CDR3, the full variable domain is GAGVSQSPRYKVAKRGQDVALRCDPISGHVSLFWYQQALGQGPEFLTYFQNEAQLDKSGLPSDRFFAERPEGSVSTLKIQRTQQEDSAVYLCASSPHLVEQYFGPGTRLTVT.

Regarding this clonotype: The junction departs from germline at one end; a sequencing error may be responsible. The V gene is TRBV27, the J gene TRBJ1-2; D is unclear. CDR3 size: 15 residues. The germline CDR1 and CDR2 sequences are MNHEY and SMNVEV (reference sequence). The CDR3 protein is CASSSWTQAGYGCTF. CDR3 DNA sequence: TGTGCCAGCAGTTCCTGGACCCAAGCTGGGTATGGCTGCACCTTC.

This clonotype has ten or more counts. This chain uses TRBV5-8 with TRBJ2-7; D is unresolved. The CDR3 is made up of 14 amino acids. CDR1 and CDR2 from the germline V gene are SGHTS and YDEGEE. Deletions cut 4 bases from V and 3 bases from J, with 14 bases between. The CDR3 coding sequence is TGTGCCAGCAGCCCCCCGTCCGCGATCTACGAGCAGTACTTC. Translating gives CASSPPSAIYEQYF. Variable domain in full (rest from reference TRBV5-8 and TRBJ2-7): EAGVTQSPTHLIKTRGQQATLRCSPISGHTSVYWYQQALGLGLQFLLWYDEGEERNRGNFPPRFSGRQFPNYSSELNVNALELEDSALYLCASSPPSAIYEQYFGPGTRLTVT.

Notes on this clonotype: A clone one base away is much larger, so this may be a read error. It is likely a read error, because the conserved phenylalanine at the end of the CDR3 is missing. The V call is TRBV6-5, the J call TRBJ2-7; 7 bases align to TRBD1. The CDR3 loop spans 14 amino acids. J gave up 3 bases and V 4 bases, and 6 bases lay outside the gene matches. The germline gives CDR1 MNHEY, CDR2 SVGAGI. CDR3 sequence: CASSSPGQFYEQYY. The CDR3 DNA reads TGTGCCAGCAGTTCCCCGGGACAGTTCTACGAGCAGTACTAC.

The V call is TRBV7-9, the J call TRBJ2-2; D gene ambiguous. Germline V CDR1 and CDR2: SEHNR, FQNEAQ (reference sequence). The CDR3 is made up of 14 amino acids. Trimming took off 6 bases at V and 0 bases at J, with 8 bases between the two ends. CDR3 region: CASRPEANTGELFF. In DNA form, the CDR3 reads TGTGCCAGCAGACCAGAGGCGAACACCGGGGAGCTGTTTTTT.

This chain connects TRBV4-3 to TRBJ2-1, with D tentatively TRBD2 (6 bases). Germline lookup yields CDR1 LGHNA and CDR2 YSLEER. The CDR3 length is 15 residues. V lost 4 bases and J lost 7, with 17 bases in between. The CDR3 coding sequence is TGCGCCAGCAGCCGGTTGCTAGCGCCGGGGAATGAGCAGTTCTTC. This sequence encodes CASSRLLAPGNEQFF.

The chain has TRBV4-1 and TRBJ2-3; D gene uncertain. The CDR3 consists of 15 residues. Per the germline V gene, CDR1 is MGHRA and CDR2 is YSYEKL. The V and J ends lost 4 bases and 0 bases respectively, with 11 bases between them. In DNA, the CDR3 is TGCGCCAGCAGCCGTTCGACTTATAGCACAGATACGCAGTATTTT. Translation: CASSRSTYSTDTQYF.

V usage is TRBV7-8 and J usage is TRBJ2-1, with 9 bases fitting TRBD1. Trimming took 5 bases from V and 8 from J; bases not matched to a gene: 7. Germline CDR1 is SGHVS and CDR2 is FQNEAQ. The CDR3 extends over 14 amino acids. CDR3 DNA sequence: TGTGCCAGCAGCCGTAACAGGGGGCCGGATGAGCAGTTCTTC. Its translation is CASSRNRGPDEQFF.

This clonotype was detected a few times. V is TRBV7-9 and J is TRBJ2-7; 8 bases map to TRBD2. Germline V gene data show CDR1 as SEHNR and CDR2 as FQNEAQ (reference sequence). The CDR3 runs to 17 residues. V gave up 5 bases and J gave up 0 bases; unmatched junction bases: 12. The CDR3 coding sequence is TGTGCCAGCAGCATACCCCGGGATAGCGGGGACTCCTACGAGCAGTACTTC. Translation gives CASSIPRDSGDSYEQYF. Using reference TRBV7-9 and TRBJ2-7 for the parts outside the CDR3, the full variable domain is DTGVSQNPRHKITKRGQNVTFRCDPISEHNRLYWYRQTLGQGPEFLTYFQNEAQLEKSRLLSDRFSAERPKGSFSTLEIQRTEQGDSAMYLCASSIPRDSGDSYEQYFGPGTRLTVT.

Concerning this clonotype itself: This may come from a read error, since a much larger clone is one base off. The genes are TRBV7-9 and TRBJ2-3; D might be TRBD1 or TRBD2, each matching 5 bases. Germline CDR1 is SEHNR and CDR2 is FQNEAQ (reference sequence). V dropped 4 bases and J dropped 8 bases, with 16 bases sitting between them. This CDR3 spans 14 amino acids. This CDR3 reads CASSSPGPTGTQYF. In DNA form, the CDR3 reads TGTGCCAGCAGCTCTCCGGGACCCACGGGTACGCAGTATTTT.

This clonotype was counted ten times or more. The CDR3 coding sequence is TGTGCCAGCAGAACCGGGACTAACCAAGAGACCCAGTACTTC. This encodes CASRTGTNQETQYF. The rearrangement joins TRBV2 to TRBJ2-5, with TRBD2 matching 7 bases. CDR1 SNHLY and CDR2 FYNNEI come from the germline V gene. The junction had 4 bases not matched to a gene; V was cut back by 6 bases and J by 0 bases. This CDR3 is 14 amino acids long.

The V call is TRBV20-1, the J call TRBJ2-1; 7 bases match TRBD2. Germline assignment: CDR1 DFQATT and CDR2 SNEGSKA (reference sequence). V was clipped by 0 bases and J by 3 bases; unmatched bases: 8. This CDR3 contains 16 residues. The CDR3 spells CSARDIRGSSYNEQFF. The DNA of the CDR3 is TGCAGTGCTAGAGATATTCGCGGGAGTAGCTACAATGAGCAGTTCTTC.

CDR3 nucleotides: TGTGCCAGCAGCTTTCGTGGACGTCTCACAGATACGCAGTATTTT. It translates to CASSFRGRLTDTQYF. J is TRBJ2-3 and V is TRBV11-2; D remains unclear. Between the trimmed V and J ends, which lost 3 bases and 2 bases, there was a span of 12 bases. There are 15 residues in the CDR3. CDR1 SGHAT and CDR2 FQNNGV come from the germline V gene.

The chain couples TRBV7-9 to TRBJ1-1; D uncertain. Germline-derived CDR1 and CDR2 are SEHNR and FQNEAQ (reference sequence). This CDR3 is 12 amino acids long. V gave up 5 bases and J gave up 4 bases, with 8 bases separating them. CDR3 nucleotide sequence: TGTGCCAGCAGCCTTACTAGCACTGAAGCTTTCTTT. This gives the protein CASSLTSTEAFF. Full variable domain (remainder filled in from reference TRBV7-9 and TRBJ1-1): DTGVSQNPRHKITKRGQNVTFRCDPISEHNRLYWYRQTLGQGPEFLTYFQNEAQLEKSRLLSDRFSAERPKGSFSTLEIQRTEQGDSAMYLCASSLTSTEAFFGQGTRLTVV.